This TCR beta chain stems from a study of monozygotic twins with inflammatory bowel disease. TCRdb reanalyzed the 5' RACE reads, giving one entry per CDR3 protein sequence and no DNA. The sample includes about 110,000 distinct CDR3 sequences. Sample: blood. The TCR comes from a human donor with ulcerative colitis or Crohn's disease, or a healthy co-twin of an affected twin (not recorded which).

The CDR3 region is CASRRETSTDTQYF. The V gene is TRBV2, the J gene TRBJ2-3; TCRdb names TRBD2, which stays unverified in the absence of DNA. CDR1 is SNHLY and CDR2 is FYNNEI in the germline V gene. This CDR3 contains 14 residues.